This T cell receptor (beta chain) was obtained from a study of blood T cells in healthy people across ages. Findings and caveats of the study: Long-lived donors exceeded aged donors in naive CD4+ cells and diversity.

With respect to this clonotype: What it binds is unknown.

Total RNA, at least 5 micrograms per sample, was extracted from PBMCs. A J-beta primer mix and a sample-barcoded 5' primer were used in a second PCR of about 6 to 12 cycles. Using its own MiXCR run on the 5' RACE reads, TCRdb lists one record per CDR3 protein. Found here are roughly 790,000 distinct CDR3 sequences, roughly 44% of them singletons; the top ten hold roughly 20%. The CDR3 is 14 residues long. The germline CDR1 and CDR2 sequences are SGHRS and YFSETQ. Unmatched junction bases numbered 6, after V lost 5 bases and J lost 5 bases. The chain has TRBV5-1 and TRBJ2-3; 9 nucleotides match TRBD2. Sequencing was performed on blood. The sequence was collected from a woman aged 60-75 years in good health. CDR3: CASSTAGGIDTQYF. DNA for the CDR3: TGCGCCAGCAGTACAGCGGGGGGAATAGATACGCAGTATTTT.